Listed below are T cell receptor beta chains from one sample, sequenced in a study of blood T cell repertoires in COVID-19. Using immunoSEQ multiplex PCR, the repertoire was profiled, and TCRdb retains in-frame clones only, with some absent. Here the sample spans a few hundred thousand clones, around 92% being singletons. Specimen: peripheral blood. The receptor set was obtained from a man between 35 and 55 years old with acute or convalescent COVID-19. Each CDR3 is given with its conserved first and last residue. The D gene is left open where the match is weak. Rows give clone size only sometimes, using once, few, many, or a class for an expanded clone.

TRBJ1-2 | NA | NA | 16 | TRBV6-1 | CASSEASRNTGYGYTF | TGTGCCAGCAGTGAAGCATCGAGGAATACAGGCTATGGCTACACCTTC
TRBJ2-1 | NA | NA | 16 | TRBV7-9 | CASSSGQISSYNEQFF | TGTGCCAGCAGCTCCGGACAGATTAGCTCCTACAATGAGCAGTTCTTC
TRBJ2-1 | NA | NA | 13 | TRBV12-3/TRBV12-4 | CASSLGLSLEQFF | TGTGCCAGCAGTTTAGGACTATCCCTCGAGCAGTTCTTC
TRBJ2-3 | NA | TRBD2 | 17 | TRBV3-1/TRBV3-2 | CASSQDSSSGGALTQYF | TGTGCCAGCAGCCAAGATTCCAGTAGCGGGGGGGCTCTAACGCAGTATTTT
TRBJ1-5 | NA | TRBD1 | 14 | TRBV30 | CAWSVRGTGQPQHF | TGTGCCTGGAGTGTACGGGGGACAGGGCAGCCCCAGCATTTT
TRBJ1-2 | NA | TRBD1 | 13 | TRBV6-4 | CASSGPGGYGYTF | TGTGCCAGCAGTGGTCCAGGGGGCTATGGCTACACCTTC
TRBJ1-1 | once | NA | 14 | TRBV27 | CASSLWQGRSEAFF | TGTGCCAGCAGTTTATGGCAGGGGCGGTCTGAAGCTTTCTTT
TRBJ2-3 | NA | TRBD2 | 15 | TRBV6-6 | CASTKTSGGSDTQYF | TGTGCCAGCACCAAAACTAGCGGGGGGTCAGATACGCAGTATTTT
TRBJ2-7 | NA | TRBD2 | 15 | TRBV7-8 | CASSLELAGDHEQYF | TGTGCCAGCAGCTTAGAACTAGCGGGGGACCACGAGCAGTACTTC
TRBJ2-1 | NA | NA | 12 | TRBV5-4 | CASSLDGFLEFF | TGTGCCAGCAGCTTGGACGGGTTTTTGGAGTTCTTC
TRBJ1-5 | few | NA | 15 | TRBV27 | CASSWGGSRNQPQHF | TGTGCCAGCAGTTGGGGGGGGTCCCGCAATCAGCCCCAGCATTTT
TRBJ2-5 | few | NA | 13 | TRBV6-1 | CASSEGAMETQYF | TGTGCCAGCAGTGAGGGGGCGATGGAGACCCAGTACTTC
TRBJ2-2 | few | TRBD1 | 15 | TRBV25-1 | CASSGATGYTGELFF | TGTGCCAGCAGTGGGGCGACAGGGTACACCGGGGAGCTGTTTTTT
TRBJ1-1 | NA | TRBD1 | 13 | TRBV27 | CASRLSGGTEAFF | TGTGCCAGCAGACTTTCAGGGGGCACTGAAGCTTTCTTT
TRBJ1-6 | NA | NA | 15 | TRBV5-8 | CASSLVVARNSPLHF | TGTGCCAGCAGCTTGGTGGTGGCCAGGAATTCACCCCTCCACTTT
TRBJ1-1 | NA | NA | 14 | TRBV5-8 | CASSLAWADTEAFF | TGTGCCAGCAGCTTGGCCTGGGCAGACACTGAAGCTTTCTTT
TRBJ2-3 | NA | NA | 14 | TRBV6-6 | CASRTDRERDTQYF | TGTGCCAGCAGGACAGACAGAGAAAGAGATACGCAGTATTTT
TRBJ1-5 | NA | NA | 15 | TRBV6-2/TRBV6-3 | CASSYGQGTNQPQHF | TGTGCCAGCAGTTACGGGCAGGGGACCAATCAGCCCCAGCATTTT
TRBJ1-1 | once | NA | 12 | TRBV6-6 | CAICSMNTEAFF | TGTGCCATTTGCTCTATGAACACTGAAGCTTTCTTT
TRBJ2-3 | NA | TRBD2 | 16 | TRBV4-2 | CASSPTRGGITDTQYF | TGTGCCAGCAGCCCAACACGCGGGGGGATCACAGATACGCAGTATTTT
TRBJ2-7 | NA | NA | 11 | TRBV29-1 | CSVEDSDEQYF | TGCAGCGTTGAAGACAGTGACGAGCAGTACTTC
TRBJ2-7 | NA | NA | 13 | TRBV29-1 | CSVESTAGNEQYF | TGCAGCGTTGAATCCACGGCCGGGAACGAGCAGTACTTC
TRBJ2-7 | NA | NA | 13 | TRBV6-5 | CASSRTTSYEQYF | TGTGCCAGCAGTAGGACAACATCCTACGAGCAGTACTTC
TRBJ1-2 | NA | NA | 13 | TRBV27 | CASRQTRDGGYTF | TGTGCCAGCAGGCAAACCCGGGATGGGGGCTACACCTTC
TRBJ2-7 | NA | NA | 16 | TRBV18 | CASSPRDRDSTYEQYF | TGTGCCAGCTCACCAAGAGACAGGGACTCGACCTACGAGCAGTACTTC
TRBJ2-1 | NA | NA | 14 | TRBV4-3 | CASSQGALQGSKFF | TGCGCCAGCAGCCAAGGGGCTTTACAGGGATCCAAGTTCTTC
TRBJ1-1 | NA | NA | 13 | TRBV18 | CASSGTLNTEAFF | TGTGCCAGCTCCGGGACATTGAACACTGAAGCTTTCTTT
TRBJ1-2 | NA | NA | 13 | TRBV7-3 | CASSSRDGDGYTF | TGTGCCAGCAGCTCGAGAGATGGAGATGGCTACACCTTC
TRBJ2-1 | NA | TRBD2 | 14 | TRBV5-4 | CASSSGGLADEQFF | TGTGCCAGCAGCTCGGGGGGACTAGCTGATGAGCAGTTCTTC
TRBJ2-1 | NA | TRBD2 | 14 | TRBV27 | CASSSSGFYNEQFF | TGTGCCAGCAGTTCTAGCGGGTTTTACAATGAGCAGTTCTTC
TRBJ1-1 | NA | TRBD1 | 12 | TRBV6-5 | CASIRTGTEAFF | TGTGCCAGCATACGGACAGGAACTGAAGCTTTCTTT
TRBJ1-2 | NA | TRBD1 | 16 | TRBV4-1 | CASSPQGGQGFHGYTF | TGCGCCAGCAGCCCCCAGGGGGGACAGGGATTTCATGGCTACACCTTC